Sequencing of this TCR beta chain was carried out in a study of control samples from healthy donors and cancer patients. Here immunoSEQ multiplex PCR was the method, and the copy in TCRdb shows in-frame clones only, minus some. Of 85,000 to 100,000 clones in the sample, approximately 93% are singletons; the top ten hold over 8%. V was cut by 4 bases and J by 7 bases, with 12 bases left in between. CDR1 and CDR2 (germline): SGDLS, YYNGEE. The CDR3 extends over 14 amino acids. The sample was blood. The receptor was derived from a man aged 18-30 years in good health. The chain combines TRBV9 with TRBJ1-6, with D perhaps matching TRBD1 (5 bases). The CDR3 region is CASSTPGLNSPLHF. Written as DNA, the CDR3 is TGTGCCAGCAGCACCCCGGGGCTGAATTCACCCCTCCACTTT.